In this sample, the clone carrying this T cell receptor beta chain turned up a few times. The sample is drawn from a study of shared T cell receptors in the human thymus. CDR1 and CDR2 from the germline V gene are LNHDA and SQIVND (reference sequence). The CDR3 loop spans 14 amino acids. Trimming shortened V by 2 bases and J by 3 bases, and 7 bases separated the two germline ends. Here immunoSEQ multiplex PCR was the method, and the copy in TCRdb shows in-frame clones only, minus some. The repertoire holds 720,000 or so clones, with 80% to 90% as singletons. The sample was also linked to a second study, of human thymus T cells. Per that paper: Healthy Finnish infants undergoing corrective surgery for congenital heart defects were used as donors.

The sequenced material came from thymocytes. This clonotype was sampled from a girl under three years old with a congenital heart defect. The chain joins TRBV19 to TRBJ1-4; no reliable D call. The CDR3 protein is CASSITRANEKLFF. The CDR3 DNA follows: TGTGCCAGTAGTATAACTAGGGCTAATGAAAAACTGTTTTTT.